The 30 T cell receptor beta chains reported below all come from one sample, sequenced in a study of patients and donors after allogeneic stem cell transplantation. TCRdb reprocessed the RT-PCR reads with MiXCR, giving one entry per CDR3 protein. The table includes roughly 940,000 distinct CDR3 sequences, more than 15% detected once. The sample taken for sequencing was blood, either unsorted or a sorted T cell fraction (not recorded which). The receptor set was obtained from a human donor who was either an allogeneic HSCT recipient or a stem cell or donor lymphocyte infusion donor (not recorded which). It is not recorded whose cells these are; they may come from a transplant donor.

Only a few counts were recorded for this clonotype. V and J are TRBV19 and TRBJ2-7, with 8 bases aligning to TRBD1. The V gene's germline CDR1 is LNHDA and CDR2 SQIVND (reference sequence). This CDR3 contains 16 residues. V trimming: 4 bases; J trimming: 2 bases; junction bases outside the gene matches: 10. Here the CDR3 DNA reads TGTGCCAGTAGTAGCTCAGACCGGGACAGGACCTACGAGCAGTACTTC. Translation gives CASSSSDRDRTYEQYF.

This chain uses TRBV2 with TRBJ2-1; TRBD2 matches at 11 bases. In germline, CDR1 is SNHLY, CDR2 FYNNEI. J gave up 8 bases and V 7 bases, and 4 bases lay outside the gene matches. The CDR3 spans 13 residues. In DNA, the CDR3 is TGTGCCAGCAATCTAGCGGGGGGTCATGAGCAGTTCTTC. This encodes CASNLAGGHEQFF.

This clonotype was seen at least ten times. V and J are TRBV5-1 and TRBJ2-7; D possibly corresponds to TRBD2 (6 bases). In germline, CDR1 is SGHRS, CDR2 YFSETQ. The CDR3 totals 14 residues. Trimming pared 0 bases from V and 4 bases from J, leaving 11 bases between. The CDR3 DNA reads TGCGCCAGCAGCTTGGCCGGTAGCGGATACGAGCAGTACTTC. Translated: CASSLAGSGYEQYF.

This clonotype appeared a few times. V gene TRBV18 combines with J gene TRBJ2-1, with D perhaps TRBD2 (5 bases). The V end was cut by 6 bases, the J end by 7 bases, with 13 bases between. The CDR3 contains 13 residues. Germline values: CDR1 KGHSH, CDR2 LQKENI. In nucleotides, the CDR3 is TGTGCCAGCTCCCCCAGTAGCGTGAATGAGCAGTTCTTC. Translated: CASSPSSVNEQFF.

The chain's CDR3 is CSARQPRLATIGEQFF. In DNA form, the CDR3 reads TGCAGTGCTAGACAACCACGACTAGCTACTATCGGTGAGCAGTTCTTC. The rearrangement uses TRBV20-1 and TRBJ2-1; 7 bases agree with TRBD2. Germline lookup yields CDR1 DFQATT and CDR2 SNEGSKA (reference sequence). The CDR3 length is 16 residues. V lost 2 bases, J lost 9 bases, and 16 bases stayed unmatched.

This clonotype was recorded a few times. The chain has TRBV4-1 and TRBJ2-7; D remains unclear. The CDR3 consists of 14 residues. The V and J ends lost 1 base and 2 bases respectively, with 9 bases between them. Germline CDR1 reads MGHRA; CDR2 reads YSYEKL. CDR3: CASSQVGGTYEQYF. CDR3 nucleotides: TGCGCCAGCAGCCAAGTCGGCGGCACCTACGAGCAGTACTTC.

The chain joins TRBV20-1 to TRBJ2-7, with D perhaps matching TRBD2 (7 bases). This CDR3 is 12 amino acids long. Germline V gives CDR1 DFQATT, CDR2 SNEGSKA (reference sequence). The V end lost 3 bases, the J end lost 6 bases, and 12 bases lay between the germline ends. The CDR3 DNA reads as TGCAGTGCTAGTAGGGGGGGCCTCGAGCAGTACTTC. It specifies CSASRGGLEQYF.

This clonotype was recorded a few times. The rearrangement uses TRBV4-3 and TRBJ1-2, with a weak D call TRBD1 (6 bases). Germline V gene lookup returns CDR1 LGHNA and CDR2 YSLEER. With 0 bases removed from V and 4 bases from J, the gap between germline ends came to 9 bases. CDR3 length: 14 amino acids. This CDR3 is CASSQEQGGYGYTF. Here the CDR3 DNA reads TGCGCCAGCAGCCAAGAACAGGGTGGCTATGGCTACACCTTC.

The table lists this clonotype with many counts. Written as DNA, the CDR3 is TGTGCCAGCCTCAGGACAGGGGGCTACTATGGCTACACCTTC. Residues: CASLRTGGYYGYTF. The chain couples TRBV10-3 to TRBJ1-2, with 11 positions matching TRBD1. Germline V gene sequence: CDR1 ENHRY, CDR2 SYGVKD. The CDR3 has 14 residues. J gave up 3 bases and V 10 bases, and 7 bases lay outside the gene matches.

This clonotype has just a few counts. V gene TRBV5-5 combines with J gene TRBJ2-1, with 7 bases fitting TRBD2. CDR3 length: 13 amino acids. Germline-derived CDR1 and CDR2 are SGHKS and YYEKEE (reference sequence). J was trimmed by 12 bases and V by 4 bases; bases with no gene match: 10. The CDR3 reads CASSPNPSGGQFF. The CDR3 DNA sequence: TGTGCCAGCAGCCCTAACCCCTCGGGGGGGCAGTTCTTC. The complete variable domain, with remaining parts taken from reference TRBV5-5 and TRBJ2-1, reads DAGVTQSPTHLIKTRGQQVTLRCSPISGHKSVSWYQQVLGQGPQFIFQYYEKEERGRGNFPDRFSARQFPNYSSELNVNALLLGDSALYLCASSPNPSGGQFFGPGTRLTVL.

The chain couples TRBV20-1 to TRBJ2-4; TRBD1 aligns across 7 bases. With 3 bases clipped from V and 0 bases from J, the junction kept 2 bases outside the gene matches. Germline CDR1 is DFQATT and CDR2 is SNEGSKA (reference sequence). The CDR3 is 14 residues long. This CDR3 reads CSASRDRAKNIQYF. The CDR3 DNA reads as TGCAGTGCTAGTCGGGACAGAGCCAAAAACATTCAGTACTTC.

This clonotype has a handful of counts. This rearrangement joins TRBV20-1 to TRBJ2-3, with TRBD2 matching over 8 bases. Germline V gene sequence: CDR1 DFQATT, CDR2 SNEGSKA (reference sequence). There are 15 residues in the CDR3. Trimming cost V 5 bases and J 2 bases; bases outside gene matches: 9. Written as DNA, the CDR3 is TGCAGTGCTGCGAGCCAGCGGGGGACCACAGATACGCAGTATTTT. It encodes CSAASQRGTTDTQYF.

This chain connects TRBV6-2 or TRBV6-3 to TRBJ2-5; D not resolved. V was cut by 9 bases and J by 6 bases, with 8 bases left in between. The germline V gene has CDR1 MNHEY and CDR2 SVGEGT. CDR3 length equals 10 residues. In nucleotides, the CDR3 is TGTGCCAGTGGCCTAAAGACCCAGTACTTC. This encodes CASGLKTQYF.

This clonotype has just a few counts. The CDR3 nucleotides read TGTGCCACCAGTGATTCACGGGGCATTGAGCAGTTCTTC. Amino acids: CATSDSRGIEQFF. The gene calls are TRBV24-1 and TRBJ2-1; D possibly uses TRBD1 or TRBD2 (5 bases each). The CDR3 is 13 amino acids. Trimming shortened V by 2 bases and J by 9 bases, and 10 bases separated the two germline ends. Germline CDR1 reads KGHDR; CDR2 reads SFDVKD.

This sequence joins TRBV4-2 and TRBJ2-1, with 11 bases matching TRBD2. Per germline, CDR1 LGHNA and CDR2 YNFKEQ. V lost 1 base to trimming and J lost 6 bases; unmatched junction nucleotides: 8. CDR3 size: 17 residues. CDR3 region: CASSQAVSGGASNEQFF. CDR3 in DNA: TGTGCCAGCAGCCAAGCGGTTAGCGGGGGGGCGTCCAATGAGCAGTTCTTC.

The genes are TRBV10-3 and TRBJ1-2; D is ambiguous. Germline CDR1 reads ENHRY; CDR2 reads SYGVKD. The CDR3 covers 16 residues. V was trimmed by 0 bases and J by 4 bases, leaving 15 bases between them. The CDR3 reads CAISESPPFVSYGYTF. The CDR3 nucleotides read TGTGCCATCAGTGAGTCTCCCCCCTTTGTCTCCTATGGCTACACCTTC.

The chain joins TRBV6-1 to TRBJ1-2, with 9 bases aligning to TRBD1. V lost 6 bases to trimming and J lost 3 bases; unmatched junction nucleotides: 5. Germline V gives CDR1 MNHNS, CDR2 SASEGT. The CDR3 has 14 residues. The DNA for the CDR3 is TGTGCCAGCAGGAGGGGACAGGGTGACTATGGCTACACCTTC. Amino acid sequence: CASRRGQGDYGYTF.

There are many counts of this clonotype. The chain combines TRBV12-3 or TRBV12-4 with TRBJ2-1, with TRBD2 matching 7 bases. V dropped 2 bases and J dropped 2; count of bases not matched to a gene: 6. The CDR3 runs to 16 residues. This CDR3 reads CASSLFAGRTYNEQFF. The CDR3 DNA reads TGTGCCAGCAGTTTATTTGCCGGGAGGACCTACAATGAGCAGTTCTTC.

This clonotype was seen more than once but under ten times. This chain connects TRBV30 to TRBJ1-1; 8 nucleotides align to TRBD1. The CDR3 spans 13 residues. The V and J ends lost 8 bases and 1 base, in that order; junction bases with no gene match: 6. Germline V lookup: CDR1 GTSNPN, CDR2 SVGIG (reference sequence). CDR3 region: CAGGQDKNTEAFF. The CDR3 bases are TGTGCCGGGGGACAGGACAAGAACACTGAAGCTTTCTTT.

The chain couples TRBV18 to TRBJ1-2, with TRBD1 as a possible D gene (6 bases). CDR1 is KGHSH and CDR2 is LQKENI in the germline V gene. V was pared by 0 bases and J by 8 bases, with 13 bases between. The CDR3 totals 14 residues. The CDR3 DNA sequence: TGTGCCAGCTCACCACCCTCCCAGGGGCGAGGCTACACCTTC. Translation: CASSPPSQGRGYTF. Filled out from reference TRBV18 and TRBJ1-2, the complete variable domain reads NAGVMQNPRHLVRRRGQEARLRCSPMKGHSHVYWYRQLPEEGLKFMVYLQKENIIDESGMPKERFSAEFPKEGPSILRIQQVVRGDSAAYFCASSPPSQGRGYTFGSGTRLTVV.

The chain has TRBV6-2 or TRBV6-3 and TRBJ2-3; D is uncertain. This CDR3 has 16 amino acids. CDR1 MNHEY and CDR2 SVGEGT come from the germline V gene. Trimming shortened V by 0 bases and J by 6 bases, and 16 bases separated the two germline ends. CDR3 in amino acids: CASSYSIGAGWDTQYF. The CDR3 DNA follows: TGTGCCAGCAGTTACTCGATAGGTGCCGGGTGGGATACGCAGTATTTT.

The chain uses TRBV27 and TRBJ2-5; 8 nucleotides line up with TRBD1. CDR3 length equals 15 residues. V lost 2 bases and J lost 4; bases outside the gene matches: 6. Germline CDR1 and CDR2: MNHEY and SMNVEV (reference sequence). Here the CDR3 reads CASSLITGGTETQYF. Written as DNA, the CDR3 is TGTGCCAGCAGTTTAATTACAGGGGGGACAGAGACCCAGTACTTC.

V usage is TRBV14 and J usage is TRBJ2-1; 11 nucleotides agree with TRBD2. CDR1 SGHDN and CDR2 FVKESK come from the germline V gene. This CDR3 comprises 19 residues. Trimming removed 4 bases from V and 1 base from J; junction bases left unmatched: 12. The DNA for the CDR3 is TGTGCCAGCAGCCCCCAACTAGCGGGAGTTTTCAGGTCCTACAATGAGCAGTTCTTC. Amino acid sequence: CASSPQLAGVFRSYNEQFF.

Only a few counts were recorded for this clonotype. A much larger clone sits a single nucleotide away, making a read error possible. The J gene is TRBJ2-3, the V gene TRBV4-2; D is unresolved. Germline CDR1 is LGHNA and CDR2 is YNFKEQ. Trimming pared 0 bases from V and 2 bases from J, leaving 6 bases between. The CDR3 length is 14 residues. The CDR3 DNA is TGTGCCAGCAGCCAAGATCAGCTCACAGATACGCAGTATTTT. Its translation is CASSQDQLTDTQYF.

A few counts support this clonotype. J is TRBJ2-1 and V is TRBV5-6; D uncertain. The CDR3 runs 15 residues. V lost 2 bases, J lost 8 bases, and 17 bases lay in between. CDR1 SGHDT and CDR2 YYEEEE come from the germline V gene. The CDR3: CASSFIDKLGDEQFF. The CDR3 DNA is TGTGCCAGCAGCTTCATAGACAAACTTGGCGATGAGCAGTTCTTC.

There are a few counts of this clonotype. The V gene is TRBV20-1, the J gene TRBJ1-2; TRBD1 agrees at 10 bases. CDR1 is DFQATT, CDR2 SNEGSKA, per germline (reference sequence). The J segment lost 3 bases and the V segment lost 1 base, leaving 5 bases of the junction unmatched. The CDR3 length is 15 residues. CDR3 nucleotides: TGCAGTGCTAGAGCCCGGGACAGGGGAGACTATGGCTACACCTTC. Translation: CSARARDRGDYGYTF.

This sequence joins TRBV10-3 and TRBJ2-5; the match to TRBD2 covers 12 bases. With 4 bases clipped from V and 1 base from J, the junction kept 4 bases outside the gene matches. CDR3 size: 16 residues. Germline V gene sequence: CDR1 ENHRY, CDR2 SYGVKD. The CDR3, as DNA: TGTGCCATCAGTGTCGCTAGCGGGGGGGGCCAAGAGACCCAGTACTTC. It encodes CAISVASGGGQETQYF.

The chain is built from TRBV5-5 and TRBJ1-5, with TRBD1 matching over 9 bases. Trimming cost V 4 bases and J 6 bases; bases outside gene matches: 11. This CDR3 has 16 residues. The germline V gene encodes CDR1 SGHKS and CDR2 YYEKEE (reference sequence). CDR3: CASSPQGDRVGQPQHF. CDR3 nucleotide sequence: TGTGCCAGCAGCCCCCAAGGGGACAGGGTGGGTCAGCCCCAGCATTTT.

The chain carries TRBV6-1 and TRBJ2-1; D might be TRBD2 (7 bases). Trimming left V 4 bases short and J 8 bases short, with 18 bases between. CDR1 and CDR2 from the germline V gene are MNHNS and SASEGT. The CDR3 loop spans 15 amino acids. CDR3 residues: CASSVRGARVDEQFF. The CDR3 DNA reads TGTGCCAGCAGTGTACGGGGGGCTAGGGTCGATGAGCAGTTCTTC.

The J gene is TRBJ1-2, the V gene TRBV6-5; unclear D gene. CDR3 size: 16 residues. V lost 4 bases, J lost 6 bases, and 21 bases lay in between. CDR1 and CDR2 from the germline V gene are MNHEY and SVGAGI. Here the CDR3 DNA reads TGTGCCAGCAGTTCTCTTGGGGTTACTGATCCGCATGGCTACACCTTC. Its translation: CASSSLGVTDPHGYTF.